Listed below are T cell receptor beta chains from one sample, sequenced in a study of T cell responses to AZD1222 COVID-19 vaccine. Profiled with immunoSEQ multiplex PCR; TCRdb holds only in-frame clones, not every one. The data show approximately 150,000 clones, roughly 88% seen once. The sample consisted of peripheral blood, taken 28 days after the second AZD1222 dose. Every receptor here comes from an adult who received the AZD1222 COVID-19 vaccine. Both conserved end residues are part of each CDR3. Fields, in order: D gene, J gene, clone size, V gene, CDR3 protein, CDR3 DNA. The D gene is left open where the match is weak. Clone size is shown for a subset of rows, as once, few, many or a class of expanded clone.

>-|TRBJ1-2|-|TRBV9
CASSSQLEVGGYTF
TGTGCCAGCAGCTCCCAGTTGGAGGTGGGCGGCTACACCTTC
>-|TRBJ2-1|-|TRBV24-1
CATGLGAYNEQFF
TGTGCCACCGGCTTGGGGGCATACAATGAGCAGTTCTTC
>-|TRBJ1-5|-|TRBV5-4
CASSLTPGSNQPQHF
TGTGCCAGCAGCCTGACACCGGGGAGCAATCAGCCCCAGCATTTT
>-|TRBJ2-2|-|TRBV5-1
CASSFSGGSVTGELFF
TGCGCCAGCAGCTTTTCAGGGGGGTCGGTCACCGGGGAGCTGTTTTTT
>-|TRBJ2-2|few|TRBV7-3
CASSLSRDTANTGELFF
TGTGCCAGCAGCTTAAGTCGGGACACCGCGAACACCGGGGAGCTGTTTTTT
>-|TRBJ2-7|-|TRBV5-4
CASSLVGNEQYF
TGTGCCAGCAGCTTGGTAGGGAACGAGCAGTACTTC
>TRBD1|TRBJ1-2|-|TRBV6-6
CASSLGQGFGYTF
TGTGCCAGCAGCTTAGGACAGGGCTTTGGCTACACCTTC
>TRBD2|TRBJ2-7|once|TRBV27
CASSRVAGALGPYEQYF
TGTGCCAGCAGTCGGGTAGCGGGGGCTTTAGGGCCCTACGAGCAGTACTTC
>-|TRBJ2-3|-|TRBV28
CASSFRGESTDTQYF
TGTGCCAGCAGTTTTCGCGGGGAGAGCACAGATACGCAGTATTTT
>TRBD1|TRBJ2-2|-|TRBV2
CASRGDSANTGELFF
TGTGCCAGCAGGGGGGACAGCGCGAACACCGGGGAGCTGTTTTTT
>-|TRBJ2-5|-|TRBV19
CASSTRTVRETQYF
TGTGCCAGTAGTACACGGACAGTTCGGGAGACCCAGTACTTC
>TRBD1|TRBJ2-1|-|TRBV2
CASSEARRTGGEQFF
TGTGCCAGCAGTGAAGCGCGGAGGACAGGCGGTGAGCAGTTCTTC
>-|TRBJ2-7|-|TRBV28
CASSSRRAFRDSSYEQYF
TGTGCCAGCAGTTCCAGGAGGGCTTTCCGGGACAGCTCCTACGAGCAGTACTTC
>-|TRBJ2-5|-|TRBV18
CASSLDSSQETQYF
TGTGCCAGCTCACTGGACAGCTCCCAAGAGACCCAGTACTTC
>TRBD1|TRBJ2-5|once|TRBV9
CASSDRGQETQYF
TGTGCCAGCAGTGACAGGGGCCAAGAGACCCAGTACTTC
>-|TRBJ1-2|-|TRBV6-5
CASSSLGGSYGYTF
TGTGCCAGCAGTTCCCTGGGGGGGAGCTATGGCTACACCTTC
>-|TRBJ2-7|-|TRBV5-4
CASSLDKGPYEQYF
TGTGCCAGCAGCTTGGACAAGGGGCCCTACGAGCAGTACTTC
>-|TRBJ1-6|-|TRBV19
CASSLSGGIPSSYNSPLHF
TGTGCCAGTAGTTTGTCAGGAGGAATTCCCAGCTCCTATAATTCACCCCTCCACTTT
>-|TRBJ1-4|-|TRBV5-1
CASSLEFVWGVNEKLFF
TGCGCCAGCAGCTTGGAATTTGTATGGGGGGTTAATGAAAAACTGTTTTTT
>-|TRBJ2-1|-|TRBV12-3/TRBV12-4
CASSLRRGEQFF
TGTGCCAGCAGTTTACGTAGGGGTGAGCAGTTCTTC
>-|TRBJ1-6|once|TRBV19
CASSIGNSNSPLHF
TGTGCCAGTAGTATCGGTAACAGTAATTCACCCCTCCACTTT
>TRBD1|TRBJ2-4|-|TRBV7-2
CASSPGQGRAKNIQYF
TGTGCCAGCAGCCCCGGACAGGGGCGAGCCAAAAACATTCAGTACTTC
>-|TRBJ1-5|-|TRBV7-2
CASSFDGGGNQPQHF
TGTGCCAGCAGTTTCGACGGAGGGGGCAATCAGCCCCAGCATTTT
>-|TRBJ2-2|-|TRBV3-1/TRBV3-2
CASSQPVDTGELFF
TGTGCCAGCAGCCAACCCGTCGACACCGGGGAGCTGTTTTTT
>TRBD1|TRBJ1-6|-|TRBV18
CASSPGQGRLSPLHF
TGTGCCAGCTCACCGGGACAGGGAAGGCTTTCACCCCTCCACTTT
>TRBD1|TRBJ1-2|-|TRBV3-1/TRBV3-2
CASSLRDRINYGYTF
TGTGCCAGCAGCCTCCGGGACAGGATCAACTATGGCTACACCTTC
>-|TRBJ1-4|-|TRBV27
CASSFQGIGEKLFF
TGTGCCAGCAGTTTTCAGGGGATAGGTGAAAAACTGTTTTTT
>-|TRBJ2-6|-|TRBV9
CASSLLIRTHIYSGANVLTF
TGTGCCAGCAGCTTACTGATCCGGACACATATCTACTCTGGGGCCAACGTCCTGACTTTC
>TRBD1|TRBJ1-2|-|TRBV7-9
CASSWDSLANYGYTF
TGTGCCAGCAGCTGGGACAGCCTGGCGAACTATGGCTACACCTTC
>TRBD1|TRBJ1-3|once|TRBV18
CASSLGTDGNTIYF
TGTGCCAGCTCACTTGGGACAGATGGAAACACCATATATTTT
>TRBD1|TRBJ1-4|-|TRBV19
CASSKDGTALFF
TGTGCCAGTAGTAAGGATGGGACAGCACTGTTTTTT
>-|TRBJ1-5|-|TRBV5-8
CASSPTPLGQPQHF
TGTGCCAGCAGCCCGACCCCACTAGGGCAGCCCCAGCATTTT
>TRBD2|TRBJ2-1|-|TRBV20-1
CSASRMTSVSYNEQFF
TGCAGTGCTAGTAGGATGACTAGCGTCTCCTACAATGAGCAGTTCTTC
>-|TRBJ1-1|-|TRBV27
CASSLNGGRRLGTEAFF
TGTGCCAGCAGTTTAAATGGGGGCCGGCGATTAGGCACTGAAGCTTTCTTT
>-|TRBJ1-5|-|TRBV28
CASSVVGQPQHF
TGTGCCAGCAGTGTGGTCGGTCAGCCCCAGCATTTT
>TRBD2|TRBJ2-3|-|TRBV3-1/TRBV3-2
CASSQGVSGGTDTQYF
TGTGCCAGCAGCCAAGGGGTTAGCGGGGGAACAGATACGCAGTATTTT
>-|TRBJ2-5|-|TRBV5-1
CASSSSGETQYF
TGCGCCAGCAGCTCGTCAGGGGAGACCCAGTACTTC
>-|TRBJ1-5|-|TRBV4-1
CASSLGPNQPQHF
TGCGCCAGCAGCCTTGGACCCAATCAGCCCCAGCATTTT
>-|TRBJ1-1|-|TRBV7-9
CASSLVGRTEAFF
TGTGCCAGCAGCTTAGTGGGCAGGACGGAGGCTTTCTTT
>-|TRBJ2-1|-|TRBV2
CASSRDWKVNEQFF
TGTGCCAGCAGTCGGGACTGGAAGGTCAATGAGCAGTTCTTC
>-|TRBJ1-5|-|TRBV6-1
CASSGPGRGGNQPQHF
TGTGCCAGCAGTGGTCCAGGCCGTGGGGGGAATCAGCCCCAGCATTTT
>TRBD1|TRBJ2-3|-|TRBV5-4
CASSSGQGTDTQYF
TGTGCCAGCAGCTCGGGACAGGGCACAGATACGCAGTATTTT
>TRBD1|TRBJ1-5|-|TRBV10-3
CAISEDRGAQPQHF
TGTGCCATCAGTGAAGACAGGGGTGCTCAGCCCCAGCATTTT
>-|TRBJ1-2|-|TRBV5-1
CASTTIQGYGYTF
TGCGCCAGCACGACTATTCAAGGCTATGGCTACACCTTC
>-|TRBJ1-5|-|TRBV28
CASSLNLGISNQPQHF
TGTGCCAGCAGTTTAAATCTGGGGATTAGCAATCAGCCCCAGCATTTT
>TRBD1|TRBJ2-3|-|TRBV11-3
CASSPQGSDTQYF
TGTGCCAGCAGTCCACAGGGGTCAGATACGCAGTATTTT
>TRBD1|TRBJ1-4|-|TRBV4-1
CASSPTGTGWGTNEKLFF
TGCGCCAGCAGCCCAACTGGGACAGGGTGGGGTACTAATGAAAAACTGTTTTTT
>-|TRBJ1-2|-|TRBV21-1
CATLAGTGGYTF
TGTGCCACCCTAGCGGGGACCGGTGGCTACACCTTC
>-|TRBJ2-7|-|TRBV10-3
CAMSTESYEQYF
TGTGCCATGTCGACAGAGTCCTACGAGCAGTACTTC
>-|TRBJ1-4|-|TRBV6-5
CASRAWDGKLFF
TGTGCCAGCAGGGCGTGGGACGGAAAACTGTTTTTT
>TRBD1|TRBJ1-5|-|TRBV30
CAWSLQGGQPQHF
TGTGCCTGGAGTTTACAGGGGGGTCAGCCCCAGCATTTT
>-|TRBJ2-5|-|TRBV5-5
CASSLGLPATQAQYF
TGTGCCAGCAGCTTGGGGCTCCCGGCTACCCAAGCCCAGTACTTC
>TRBD1|TRBJ2-3|-|TRBV6-2/TRBV6-3
CASSYSGTGSRTDTQYF
TGTGCCAGCAGTTACAGCGGGACAGGGTCTCGAACAGATACGCAGTATTTT
>TRBD2|TRBJ2-5|-|TRBV3-1/TRBV3-2
CASSYRTSGMGETQYF
TGTGCCAGCAGCTACCGGACTAGCGGGATGGGAGAGACCCAGTACTTC
>TRBD1|TRBJ1-6|-|TRBV6-5
CASTPGDRDNSPLHF
TGTGCCAGCACCCCGGGGGACAGGGATAATTCACCCCTCCACTTT